This passage covers 26 T cell receptor beta chains from one sample sequenced in a study of OX40 agonist ivuxolimab in advanced cancers. The protocol was immunoSEQ multiplex PCR, while the TCRdb copy is restricted to in-frame clones and leaves out a portion. Of roughly 120,000 clones in the sample, 92% are singletons; the top ten hold about 0.81%. The specimen comprised CD4+ or CD8+ T cells sorted from blood, sampled in a trial of the OX40 agonist ivuxolimab. The source of these receptors is an adult with an advanced solid tumor such as melanoma, head and neck, liver or kidney cancer.

The rearrangement uses TRBV27 and TRBJ1-5; no definite D call. This CDR3 is 13 amino acids long. The germline V gene has CDR1 MNHEY and CDR2 SMNVEV (reference sequence). Trimming stripped 5 bases from V and 7 bases from J, with 12 bases between. The CDR3 DNA reads as TGTGCCAGCAGTCCCGAGTACCAACAGCCCCAGCATTTT. Its protein product is CASSPEYQQPQHF.

This chain uses TRBV7-9 with TRBJ1-5; weak D call: TRBD1 (6 bases). V was pared by 5 bases and J by 8 bases, with 16 bases between. CDR3 length: 14 residues. CDR1 and CDR2 (germline): SEHNR, FQNEAQ (reference sequence). This CDR3 is CASSPQGAREPQHF. The CDR3 coding sequence is TGTGCCAGCAGCCCACAGGGCGCCCGAGAGCCCCAGCATTTT.

This sequence joins TRBV15 and TRBJ1-4; no definite D call. V shed 1 base and J shed 5 bases, with 5 bases lying between them. Germline V gives CDR1 LNHNV, CDR2 YYDKDF (reference sequence). This CDR3 region has 13 residues. The CDR3 loop is CATSRGQNEKLFF. The CDR3 coding sequence is TGTGCCACCAGCAGAGGCCAGAATGAAAAACTGTTTTTT.

The J gene is TRBJ2-1, the V gene TRBV5-1; D is perhaps TRBD2 (6 bases). The germline V gene has CDR1 SGHRS and CDR2 YFSETQ. This CDR3 is built from 15 residues. The V end was cut by 1 base, the J end by 4 bases, with 12 bases between. CDR3 bases: TGCGCCAGCAGCTTGACGGCTAGCGCGTACAATGAGCAGTTCTTC. This codes for CASSLTASAYNEQFF.

The V and J genes are TRBV27 and TRBJ2-5, with TRBD2 identical over 13 bases. V dropped 5 bases and J dropped 11; count of bases not matched to a gene: 8. The CDR3 runs 14 residues. The germline gives CDR1 MNHEY, CDR2 SMNVEV (reference sequence). The CDR3 DNA reads as TGTGCCAGCAGTCCCGGACTAGCGGGAGAGGAGCAGTACTTC. Translating it yields CASSPGLAGEEQYF.

The chain is built from TRBV6-1 and TRBJ1-2, with 9 bases aligning to TRBD1. The CDR3 runs to 17 residues. Germline V gene data show CDR1 as MNHNS and CDR2 as SASEGT. V dropped 3 bases and J dropped 4; count of bases not matched to a gene: 12. This CDR3 is CASSDRTGVVVIYGYTF. DNA for the CDR3: TGTGCCAGCAGTGATCGGACAGGGGTTGTCGTAATCTATGGCTACACCTTC.

J is TRBJ2-3 and V is TRBV28; D unclear. Between the trimmed V and J ends, which lost 5 bases and 0 bases, there was a span of 12 bases. Germline V gives CDR1 MDHEN, CDR2 SYDVKM. The CDR3 consists of 15 residues. CDR3 in amino acids: CASSRPLTSTDTQYF. The CDR3 nucleotides read TGTGCCAGCAGTCGGCCACTTACTAGCACAGATACGCAGTATTTT.

V usage is TRBV5-1 and J usage is TRBJ2-6, with a weak D call TRBD1 (6 bases). The V gene's germline CDR1 is SGHRS and CDR2 YFSETQ. This CDR3 is 15 amino acids long. The V end was cut by 2 bases, the J end by 3 bases, with 9 bases between. CDR3 residues: CASSFSGDGANVLTF. The CDR3 DNA sequence: TGCGCCAGCAGCTTTTCAGGGGATGGGGCCAACGTCCTGACTTTC.

The chain couples TRBV9 to TRBJ2-5, with 8 bases identical to TRBD2. V lost 3 bases to trimming and J lost 5 bases; unmatched junction nucleotides: 12. Germline CDR1 SGDLS, CDR2 YYNGEE. The CDR3 spans 16 residues. The CDR3 sequence is CASSGSSAGVSETQYF. CDR3 coding DNA: TGTGCCAGCAGCGGGAGTTCAGCGGGAGTGAGTGAGACCCAGTACTTC.

This clone appeared once. The chain joins TRBV14 to TRBJ2-2; D is perhaps TRBD2 (5 bases). Trimming took off 4 bases at V and 5 bases at J, with 17 bases between the two ends. The CDR3 covers 16 residues. Germline V lookup: CDR1 SGHDN, CDR2 FVKESK. CDR3 coding DNA: TGTGCCAGCAGCCGCATGGAGGCGTTAGATACCGGGGAGCTGTTTTTT. This sequence encodes CASSRMEALDTGELFF.

This clone came up once. An end of the junction does not agree with germline; a read error may underlie this. V gene TRBV7-2 combines with J gene TRBJ2-7; 8 nucleotides match TRBD1. The CDR3 has 13 residues. Germline CDR1 is SGHTA and CDR2 is FQGNSA. This chain's CDR3 is CASSSYAPGQADF. The CDR3 coding sequence is TGTGCCAGCAGCTCATATGCTCCGGGACAGGCCGACTTC.

The chain joins TRBV28 to TRBJ1-1, with TRBD1 matching over 7 bases. CDR1 MDHEN and CDR2 SYDVKM come from the germline V gene. The CDR3 consists of 13 residues. The junction had 3 bases not matched to a gene; V was cut back by 4 bases and J by 4 bases. CDR3 in DNA: TGTGCCAGCAGTTCGGGACAGATCACTGAAGCTTTCTTT. The encoded protein is CASSSGQITEAFF. Combining the CDR3 with reference TRBV28 and TRBJ1-1 gives the whole variable domain DVKVTQSSRYLVKRTGEKVFLECVQDMDHENMFWYRQDPGLGLRLIYFSYDVKMKEKGDIPEGYSVSREKKERFSLILESASTNQTSMYLCASSSGQITEAFFGQGTRLTVV.

This chain uses TRBV5-4 with TRBJ2-7; 8 bases match TRBD1. J gave up 4 bases and V 0 bases, and 6 bases lay outside the gene matches. The CDR3 totals 15 residues. Germline CDR1 SGHNT, CDR2 YYREEE (reference sequence). CDR3 residues: CASSLGTGTSYEQYF. Written as DNA, the CDR3 is TGTGCCAGCAGCTTGGGGACAGGGACCTCTTACGAGCAGTACTTC. Combining the CDR3 with reference TRBV5-4 and TRBJ2-7 gives the whole variable domain ETGVTQSPTHLIKTRGQQVTLRCSSQSGHNTVSWYQQALGQGPQFIFQYYREEENGRGNFPPRFSGLQFPNYSSELNVNALELDDSALYLCASSLGTGTSYEQYFGPGTRLTVT.

This rearrangement joins TRBV25-1 to TRBJ2-5; D possibly matches TRBD1 or TRBD2 (6 bases each). The CDR3 extends over 15 amino acids. CDR1 is MGHDK, CDR2 SYGVNS, per germline. V was pared by 8 bases and J by 2 bases, with 18 bases between. The DNA for the CDR3 is TGTGCCAGCTCCCCGGACGGGGGCCGACAAGAGACCCAGTACTTC. It codes for CASSPDGGRQETQYF.

The J gene is TRBJ2-7, the V gene TRBV7-6; D may be TRBD1 or TRBD2 (5 bases each). Germline CDR1 SGHVS, CDR2 FNYEAQ. V was pared by 3 bases and J by 2 bases, with 14 bases between. CDR3 length: 15 amino acids. The CDR3 here is CASSFSGTGPYEQYF. Here the CDR3 DNA reads TGTGCCAGCAGCTTTTCCGGGACGGGACCCTACGAGCAGTACTTC.

The J gene is TRBJ1-5, the V gene TRBV7-8, with 8 positions matching TRBD1. V lost 1 base to trimming and J lost 1 base; unmatched junction nucleotides: 0. The germline V gene has CDR1 SGHVS and CDR2 FQNEAQ. The CDR3 runs 15 residues. Here the CDR3 reads CASSLDRGSNQPQHF. CDR3 bases: TGTGCCAGCAGCTTAGACAGGGGGAGCAATCAGCCCCAGCATTTT.

The chain employs TRBV18 and TRBJ2-7; 8 bases are a match to TRBD1. Unmatched junction bases numbered 8, after V lost 0 bases and J lost 7 bases. This CDR3 has 15 residues. Germline CDR1 and CDR2: KGHSH and LQKENI. The CDR3 here is CASSPPNQGAQEQYF. CDR3 coding DNA: TGTGCCAGCTCACCACCTAATCAGGGGGCGCAGGAGCAGTACTTC.

As for this clone: Germline and junction disagree at one end, which may indicate a read error. The V call is TRBV5-4, the J call TRBJ2-3, with 10 bases matching TRBD2. Germline-derived CDR1 and CDR2 are SGHNT and YYREEE (reference sequence). CDR3 length: 15 residues. The chain's CDR3 is CASGLAGGGTDTQYF. The CDR3, as DNA: TGTGCCAGCGGCTTAGCGGGAGGCGGGACAGATACGCAGTATTTT.

The chain joins TRBV5-6 to TRBJ2-6, with no clear D. CDR1 SGHDT and CDR2 YYEEEE come from the germline V gene. This CDR3 contains 18 residues. Trimming stripped 4 bases from V and 1 base from J, with 18 bases between. Here the CDR3 reads CASSRARLPTSGANVLTF. Here the CDR3 DNA reads TGTGCCAGCAGCCGGGCCCGGCTGCCTACGTCTGGGGCCAACGTCCTGACTTTC.

The CDR3 here is CASSLGQGTTGYTF. DNA for the CDR3: TGTGCCAGCTCACTAGGACAGGGGACAACTGGCTACACCTTC. The chain recombines TRBV18 with TRBJ1-2; TRBD1 agrees at 9 bases. CDR3 length: 14 residues. CDR1 and CDR2 (germline): KGHSH, LQKENI. The V and J ends lost 4 bases and 7 bases, in that order; junction bases with no gene match: 7.

This clone occurred a few times. CDR3 in amino acids: CASSLPTGGNGEQYF. CDR3 DNA sequence: TGTGCCAGCAGCTTACCGACAGGGGGTAACGGCGAGCAGTACTTC. The chain employs TRBV7-9 and TRBJ2-7; TRBD1 agrees at 9 bases. Germline V gives CDR1 SEHNR, CDR2 FQNEAQ (reference sequence). CDR3 length equals 15 residues. V shed 2 bases, J shed 6 bases, and the junction held 8 bases outside the gene matches.

The V call is TRBV19, the J call TRBJ2-1; 8 positions match TRBD2. V gave up 5 bases and J gave up 9 bases; unmatched junction bases: 18. This CDR3 region has 17 residues. The germline gives CDR1 LNHDA, CDR2 SQIVND (reference sequence). As DNA, the CDR3 is TGTGCCAGTAGTGCCTGGGTAGCGGGGCCTGTAGTGAGTGAGCAGTTCTTC. Amino acid sequence: CASSAWVAGPVVSEQFF.

In this sample, this clone turned up a few times. CDR3 in DNA: TGCAGTGCTAGAGTGGGGGCTGAAGCTTTCTTT. Its translation is CSARVGAEAFF. This chain uses TRBV20-1 with TRBJ1-1; D might be TRBD1 (5 bases). Trimming shortened V by 1 base and J by 6 bases, and 6 bases separated the two germline ends. There are 11 residues in the CDR3. The V gene's germline CDR1 is DFQATT and CDR2 SNEGSKA (reference sequence).

The J gene is TRBJ1-1, the V gene TRBV11-1, with unresolved D. V dropped 1 base and J dropped 3 bases, with 9 bases sitting between them. Germline CDR1 reads SGHAT; CDR2 reads FQDESV (reference sequence). There are 14 residues in the CDR3. The CDR3, as DNA: TGTGCCAGCAGCTTAGAAGGTGGGGACACTGAAGCTTTCTTT. This encodes CASSLEGGDTEAFF.

The rearrangement uses TRBV6-1 and TRBJ2-7; unclear D gene. Germline lookup yields CDR1 MNHNS and CDR2 SASEGT. There are 14 residues in the CDR3. V lost 0 bases, J lost 4 bases, and 10 bases lay in between. As DNA, the CDR3 is TGTGCCAGCAGTGAAGCGCTTCTGGGGTACGAGCAGTACTTC. Protein product: CASSEALLGYEQYF.

This clone showed up just a few times. The CDR3: CAYGRPAGEQYF. The CDR3 region has the DNA TGTGCCTATGGACGCCCGGCGGGGGAGCAGTACTTC. The rearrangement links TRBV30 to TRBJ2-7; D is possibly TRBD2 (6 bases). The CDR3 sequence is 12 residues long. V lost 7 bases and J 7 bases, leaving 17 bases between the germline ends. Germline CDR1 reads GTSNPN; CDR2 reads SVGIG (reference sequence). The variable domain in full, completed from reference TRBV30 and TRBJ2-7, reads SQTIHQWPATLVQPVGSPLSLECTVEGTSNPNLYWYRQAAGRGLQLLFYSVGIGQISSEVPQNLSASRPQDRQFILSSKKLLLSDSGFYLCAYGRPAGEQYFGPGTRLTVT.